This T cell receptor (beta chain) was sequenced during a study of T cell changes during pregnancy in multiple sclerosis (dated by TCRdb to about 2019). Notes on the research overall: The study looked at changes in the T cell repertoire across pregnancy in women with multiple sclerosis.

The receptor library was made with the immunoSEQ multiplex PCR assay. Entries here come from immuneACCESS through TCRdb and include only in-frame sequences with V and J called. Some clones fail to appear in such tables; in the studies checked, an unresolved V gene covers under half of the shortfall, and the cause of the remainder is unknown. This sample holds 35,000 to 40,000 clones; roughly 93% were observed only once. The ten largest account for 0.39% of the sample. Regarding this clone: Its antigen has not been determined. Base quality data are lacking; no much larger clone is found one base away.

The sequence derives from a female donor with multiple sclerosis, enrolled in a pregnancy study. The sample here was CD4+ T cells from peripheral blood mononuclear cells, taken in the second trimester of pregnancy.

CDR3 region: CSVAQGPYEQYF. The DNA sequence reads TGCAGCGTGGCACAGGGACCCTACGAGCAGTACTTC. The chain links TRBV29-1 with TRBJ2-7; the D gene is possibly TRBD1, with 6 bases matching. CDR1 and CDR2 are read off the germline V gene as SQVTM and ANQGSEA. A distance of 11 bases separates the germline ends of V and J, which lose 6 bases and 2 bases respectively. From its cysteine to its phenylalanine, the CDR3 spans 12 amino acids. The read is trimmed to its CDR3 DNA, 36 bases read in frame from base 1.